Presented here are 8 T cell receptor beta chains from one specimen sequenced in a study of T cells after posttransplantation cyclophosphamide. Assay used: immunoSEQ multiplex PCR; TCRdb lists only in-frame clones, some missing. The table records 8,000 or so clones, 75% to 90% of them present only once. Busulfan-fludarabine conditioning, marrow transplant, and cyclophosphamide on days +3 and +4 were administered. Sample: CD4+ T cells sorted from blood, taken about 1,500 days after allogeneic stem cell transplant with posttransplant cyclophosphamide. Source of these receptors: a female patient aged 50 to 60 who received an allogeneic stem cell transplant from a related donor, was CMV-positive, and had no GVHD. Some T cells may trace back to the graft donor.

V is TRBV7-8 and J is TRBJ1-5; 7 bases align to TRBD1. V lost 1 base, J lost 2 bases, and 8 bases stayed unmatched. The CDR3 spans 17 residues. Germline V gene lookup returns CDR1 SGHVS and CDR2 FQNEAQ. This chain's CDR3 is CASSLVSPDRGNQPQHF. CDR3 nucleotide sequence: TGTGCCAGCAGCTTAGTCAGTCCCGACAGGGGCAATCAGCCCCAGCATTTT.

The J gene is TRBJ2-6, the V gene TRBV27, with 9 bases that match TRBD1. Germline trimming cut 3 bases from V and 0 bases from J; bases unmatched to any gene: 3. This CDR3 is built from 17 residues. The germline V gene has CDR1 MNHEY and CDR2 SMNVEV (reference sequence). The CDR3 DNA reads as TGTGCCAGCAGTTTGGGGACAGGGAACTCTGGGGCCAACGTCCTGACTTTC. The encoded protein is CASSLGTGNSGANVLTF.

CDR3 nucleotides: TGTGCCAGCAGCTTCCCCGGAGCCGGTCTAGGGACCCAGTACTTC. It encodes CASSFPGAGLGTQYF. This chain links TRBV11-1 with TRBJ2-5, with D unclear. CDR3 length equals 15 residues. The V and J ends lost 3 bases and 7 bases respectively, with 18 bases between them. CDR1 SGHAT and CDR2 FQDESV come from the germline V gene (reference sequence). Variable domain in full (rest from reference TRBV11-1 and TRBJ2-5): EAEVAQSPRYKITEKSQAVAFWCDPISGHATLYWYRQILGQGPELLVQFQDESVVDDSQLPKDRFSAERLKGVDSTLKIQPAELGDSAMYLCASSFPGAGLGTQYFGPGTRLLVL.

The rearrangement links TRBV5-1 to TRBJ2-3, with TRBD2 identical over 7 bases. Unmatched junction bases numbered 8, after V lost 2 bases and J lost 2 bases. There are 16 residues in the CDR3. Germline V CDR1 and CDR2: SGHRS, YFSETQ. CDR3 protein: CASSFLASGDTDTQYF. CDR3 DNA: TGCGCCAGCAGCTTCCTGGCTAGCGGAGACACAGATACGCAGTATTTT.

The chain is built from TRBV7-9 and TRBJ2-2; 7 positions match TRBD1. Germline CDR1 SEHNR, CDR2 FQNEAQ (reference sequence). This CDR3 has 15 amino acids. The V and J ends lost 5 bases and 4 bases, in that order; junction bases with no gene match: 7. The CDR3 loop reads CASSQPTGATGELFF. The DNA of the CDR3 is TGTGCCAGCAGCCAACCTACAGGGGCCACCGGGGAGCTGTTTTTT.

This clone has only a few counts. The genes are TRBV11-1 and TRBJ1-3, with D maybe TRBD1 (6 bases). Germline V gives CDR1 SGHAT, CDR2 FQDESV (reference sequence). CDR3 length: 15 residues. Trimming removed 9 bases at V and 4 bases at J, with 19 bases between. For the CDR3, the DNA is TGTGCCAGTGGGAGACAGGAGGAAGTCGGAAACACCATATATTTT. Translated, it gives CASGRQEEVGNTIYF.

This clone was found once. V gene TRBV7-2 combines with J gene TRBJ2-7; D not resolved. The CDR3 consists of 15 residues. Germline values: CDR1 SGHTA, CDR2 FQGNSA. Trimming removed 0 bases at V and 2 bases at J, with 11 bases between. In nucleotides, the CDR3 is TGTGCCAGCAGCTTAGCGGCTCAGGCTACCTACGAGCAGTACTTC. This encodes CASSLAAQATYEQYF.

The chain links TRBV9 to TRBJ2-1; perhaps TRBD2 as D (5 bases). The CDR3 runs 15 residues. Germline V gene lookup returns CDR1 SGDLS and CDR2 YYNGEE. V was cut by 0 bases and J by 6 bases, with 13 bases left in between. The CDR3 loop is CASSVGASNANEQFF. The DNA of the CDR3 is TGTGCCAGCAGCGTAGGGGCTAGCAACGCCAATGAGCAGTTCTTC.